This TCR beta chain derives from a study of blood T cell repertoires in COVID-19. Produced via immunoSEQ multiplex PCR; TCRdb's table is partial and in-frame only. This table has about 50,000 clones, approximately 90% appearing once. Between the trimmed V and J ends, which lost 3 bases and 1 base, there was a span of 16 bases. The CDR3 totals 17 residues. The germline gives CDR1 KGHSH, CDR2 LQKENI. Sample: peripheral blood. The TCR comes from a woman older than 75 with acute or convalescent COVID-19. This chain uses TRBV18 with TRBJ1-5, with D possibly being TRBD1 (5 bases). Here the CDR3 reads CASSPSAPGVSNQPQHF. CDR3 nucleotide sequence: TGTGCCAGCTCACCCTCGGCCCCGGGGGTGAGCAATCAGCCCCAGCATTTT. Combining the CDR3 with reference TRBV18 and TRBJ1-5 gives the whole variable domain NAGVMQNPRHLVRRRGQEARLRCSPMKGHSHVYWYRQLPEEGLKFMVYLQKENIIDESGMPKERFSAEFPKEGPSILRIQQVVRGDSAAYFCASSPSAPGVSNQPQHFGDGTRLSIL.